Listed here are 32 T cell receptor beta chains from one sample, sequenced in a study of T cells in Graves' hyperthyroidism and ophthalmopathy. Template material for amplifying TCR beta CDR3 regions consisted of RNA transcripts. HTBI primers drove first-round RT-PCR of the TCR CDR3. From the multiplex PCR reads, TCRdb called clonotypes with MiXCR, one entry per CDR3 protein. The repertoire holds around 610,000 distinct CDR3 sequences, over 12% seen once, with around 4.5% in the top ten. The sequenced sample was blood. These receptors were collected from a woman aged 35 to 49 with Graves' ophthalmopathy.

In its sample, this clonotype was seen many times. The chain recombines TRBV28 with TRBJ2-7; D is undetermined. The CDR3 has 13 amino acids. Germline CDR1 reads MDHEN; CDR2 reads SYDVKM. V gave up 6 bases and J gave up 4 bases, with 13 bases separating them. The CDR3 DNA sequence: TGTGCCAGCAGGAGTTTCGAGCAATACGAGCAGTACTTC. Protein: CASRSFEQYEQYF.

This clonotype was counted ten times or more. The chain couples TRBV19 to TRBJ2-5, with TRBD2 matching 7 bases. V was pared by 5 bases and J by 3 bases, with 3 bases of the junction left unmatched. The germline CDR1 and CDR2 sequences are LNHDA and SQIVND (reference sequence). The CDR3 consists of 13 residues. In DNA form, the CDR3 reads TGTGCCAGTAGTTTAAGCGGGAAAGAGACCCAGTACTTC. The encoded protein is CASSLSGKETQYF.

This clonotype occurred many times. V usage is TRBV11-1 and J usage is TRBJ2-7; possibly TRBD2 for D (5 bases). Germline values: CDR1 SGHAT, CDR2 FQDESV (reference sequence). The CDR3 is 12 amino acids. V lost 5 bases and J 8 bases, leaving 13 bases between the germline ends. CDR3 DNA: TGTGCCAGCAGCCGGCAGACGGGGAAGCAGTACTTC. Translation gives CASSRQTGKQYF.

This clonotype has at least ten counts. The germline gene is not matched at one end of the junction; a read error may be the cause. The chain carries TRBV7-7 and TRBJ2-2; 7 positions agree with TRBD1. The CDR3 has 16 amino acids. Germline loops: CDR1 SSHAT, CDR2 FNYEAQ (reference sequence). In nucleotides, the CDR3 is TGTGCTAGCAGCTTAGGCAGGGGGTTGAACACCGGGGAGCTGTTTTTT. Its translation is CASSLGRGLNTGELFF. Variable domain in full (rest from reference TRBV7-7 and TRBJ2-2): GAGVSQSPRYKVTKRGQDVTLRCDPISSHATLYWYQQALGQGPEFLTYFNYEAQPDKSGLPSDRFSAERPEGSISTLTIQRTEQRDSAMYRCASSLGRGLNTGELFFGEGSRLTVL.

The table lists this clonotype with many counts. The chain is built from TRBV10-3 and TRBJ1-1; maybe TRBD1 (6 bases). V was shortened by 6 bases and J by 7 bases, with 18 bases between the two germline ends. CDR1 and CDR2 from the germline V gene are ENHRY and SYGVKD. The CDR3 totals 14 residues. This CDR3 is CAISGGPGDGEAFF. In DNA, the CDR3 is TGTGCCATCAGCGGGGGGCCGGGGGATGGTGAAGCTTTCTTT.

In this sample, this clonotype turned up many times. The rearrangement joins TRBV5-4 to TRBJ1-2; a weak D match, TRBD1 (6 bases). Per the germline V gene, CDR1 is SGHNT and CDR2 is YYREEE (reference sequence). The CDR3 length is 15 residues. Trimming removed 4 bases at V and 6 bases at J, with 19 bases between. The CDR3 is CASSLPGAGEHGYTF. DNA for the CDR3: TGTGCCAGCAGCCTTCCAGGCGCAGGGGAACATGGCTACACCTTC.

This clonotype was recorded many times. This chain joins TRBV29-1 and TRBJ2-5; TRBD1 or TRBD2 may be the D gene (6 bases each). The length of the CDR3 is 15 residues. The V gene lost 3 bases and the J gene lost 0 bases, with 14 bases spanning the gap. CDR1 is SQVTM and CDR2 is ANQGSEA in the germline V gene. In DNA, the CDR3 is TGCAGCGTTGATGCGTCAAGGGGGGACCAAGAGACCCAGTACTTC. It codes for CSVDASRGDQETQYF.

The CDR3 is CASSEGLVPNEQFF. Here the CDR3 DNA reads TGTGCCAGCAGCGAAGGACTAGTGCCCAATGAGCAGTTCTTC. The J gene is TRBJ2-1, the V gene TRBV5-8, with TRBD2 matching over 7 bases. From germline, CDR1 is SGHTS and CDR2 YDEGEE. J gave up 6 bases and V 4 bases, and 7 bases lay outside the gene matches. The CDR3 consists of 14 residues.

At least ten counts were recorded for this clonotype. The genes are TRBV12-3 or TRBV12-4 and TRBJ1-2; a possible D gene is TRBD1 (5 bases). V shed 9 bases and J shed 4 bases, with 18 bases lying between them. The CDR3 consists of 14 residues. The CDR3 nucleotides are TGTGCCAGTGGAGGGACTGCTAAACCCTATGGCTACACCTTC. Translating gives CASGGTAKPYGYTF.

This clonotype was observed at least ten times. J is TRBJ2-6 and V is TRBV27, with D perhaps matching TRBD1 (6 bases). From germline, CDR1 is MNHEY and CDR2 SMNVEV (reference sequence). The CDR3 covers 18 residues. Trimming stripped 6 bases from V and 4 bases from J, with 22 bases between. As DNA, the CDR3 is TGTGCCAGCAGCCTTACTCCTCCCGACAGGCCCGGGGCCAACGTCCTGACTTTC. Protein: CASSLTPPDRPGANVLTF.

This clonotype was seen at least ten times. CDR3 region: CASSESWGQGTGYTF. In DNA form, the CDR3 reads TGTGCCAGCAGTGAATCTTGGGGACAGGGCACCGGCTACACCTTC. The rearrangement links TRBV6-1 to TRBJ1-2; 9 nucleotides line up with TRBD1. V lost 2 bases to trimming and J lost 8 bases; unmatched junction nucleotides: 9. The CDR3 sequence is 15 residues long. CDR1 is MNHNS and CDR2 is SASEGT in the germline V gene.

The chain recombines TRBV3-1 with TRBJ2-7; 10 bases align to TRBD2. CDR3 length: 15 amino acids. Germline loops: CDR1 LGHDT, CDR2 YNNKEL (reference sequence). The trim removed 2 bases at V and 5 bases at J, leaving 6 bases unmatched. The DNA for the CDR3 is TGTGCCAGCAGCCAACCCCTAGCGGGAGTCCACGAGCAGTACTTC. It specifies CASSQPLAGVHEQYF.

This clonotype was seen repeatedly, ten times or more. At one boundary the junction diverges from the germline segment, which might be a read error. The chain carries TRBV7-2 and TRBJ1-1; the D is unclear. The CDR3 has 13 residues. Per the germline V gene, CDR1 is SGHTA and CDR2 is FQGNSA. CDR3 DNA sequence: TGTGCCAGCAGCTTTGCGGGGAACAGTGAAGCTTTCTTT. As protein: CASSFAGNSEAFF.

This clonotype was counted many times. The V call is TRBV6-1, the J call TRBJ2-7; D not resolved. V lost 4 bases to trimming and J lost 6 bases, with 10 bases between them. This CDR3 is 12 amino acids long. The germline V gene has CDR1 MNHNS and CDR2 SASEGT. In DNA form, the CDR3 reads TGTGCCAGCAGTGGAGCCCCCCCCGAGCAGTACTTC. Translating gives CASSGAPPEQYF.

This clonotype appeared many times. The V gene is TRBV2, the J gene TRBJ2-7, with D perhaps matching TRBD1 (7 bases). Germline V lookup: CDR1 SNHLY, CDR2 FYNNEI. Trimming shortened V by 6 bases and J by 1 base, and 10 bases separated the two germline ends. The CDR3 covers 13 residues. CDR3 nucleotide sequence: TGTGCCAGCAGGCAGGGGGGATCCTACGAGCAGTACTTC. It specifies CASRQGGSYEQYF.

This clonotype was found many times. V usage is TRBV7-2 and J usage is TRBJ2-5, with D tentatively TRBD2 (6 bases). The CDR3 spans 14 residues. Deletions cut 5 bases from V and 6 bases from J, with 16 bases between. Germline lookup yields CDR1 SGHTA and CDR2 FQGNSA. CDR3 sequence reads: CASSRGTLGKTQYF. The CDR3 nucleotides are TGTGCCAGCAGCCGGGGGACCCTTGGAAAGACCCAGTACTTC.

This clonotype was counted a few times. The CDR3 protein is CASSQEWNQGRSSYEQYF. DNA of the CDR3: TGTGCCAGCAGCCAAGAGTGGAACCAGGGGCGAAGCTCCTACGAGCAGTACTTC. This chain joins TRBV4-2 and TRBJ2-7; the D gene is possibly TRBD1 (6 bases). Trimming removed 0 bases from V and 0 bases from J, with 18 bases in between. Germline V gene lookup returns CDR1 LGHNA and CDR2 YNFKEQ. The CDR3 has 18 residues.

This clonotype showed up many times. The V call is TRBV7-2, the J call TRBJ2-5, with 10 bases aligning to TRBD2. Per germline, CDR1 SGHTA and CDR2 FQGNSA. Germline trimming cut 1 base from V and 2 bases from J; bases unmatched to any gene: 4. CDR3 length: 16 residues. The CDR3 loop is CASSLVAGGVQETQYF. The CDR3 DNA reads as TGTGCCAGCAGCTTAGTAGCGGGAGGTGTTCAAGAGACCCAGTACTTC.

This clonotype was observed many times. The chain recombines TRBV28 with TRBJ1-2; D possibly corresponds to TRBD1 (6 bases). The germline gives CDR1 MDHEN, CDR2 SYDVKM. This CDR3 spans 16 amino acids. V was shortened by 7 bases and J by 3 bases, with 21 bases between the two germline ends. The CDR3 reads CASTPRGRGLYYGYTF. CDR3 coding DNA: TGTGCCAGCACCCCCAGGGGTAGGGGTCTATACTATGGCTACACCTTC.

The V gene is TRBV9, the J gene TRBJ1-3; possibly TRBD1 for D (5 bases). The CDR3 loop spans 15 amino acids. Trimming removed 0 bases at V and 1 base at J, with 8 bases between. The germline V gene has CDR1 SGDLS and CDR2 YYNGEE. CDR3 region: CASSVATGSGNTIYF. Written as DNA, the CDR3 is TGTGCCAGCAGCGTAGCTACAGGTTCTGGAAACACCATATATTTT.

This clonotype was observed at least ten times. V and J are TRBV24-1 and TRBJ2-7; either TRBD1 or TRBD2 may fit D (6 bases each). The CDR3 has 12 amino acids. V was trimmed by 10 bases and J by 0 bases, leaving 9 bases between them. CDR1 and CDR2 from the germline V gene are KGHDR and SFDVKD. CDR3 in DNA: TGTGCCACGGAGGGGGGCTCCTACGAGCAGTACTTC. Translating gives CATEGGSYEQYF.

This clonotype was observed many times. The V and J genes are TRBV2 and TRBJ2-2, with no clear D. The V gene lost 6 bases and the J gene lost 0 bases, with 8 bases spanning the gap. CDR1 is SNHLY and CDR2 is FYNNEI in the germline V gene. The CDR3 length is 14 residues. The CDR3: CASRRKANTGELFF. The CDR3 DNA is TGTGCCAGCAGACGCAAAGCGAACACCGGGGAGCTGTTTTTT.

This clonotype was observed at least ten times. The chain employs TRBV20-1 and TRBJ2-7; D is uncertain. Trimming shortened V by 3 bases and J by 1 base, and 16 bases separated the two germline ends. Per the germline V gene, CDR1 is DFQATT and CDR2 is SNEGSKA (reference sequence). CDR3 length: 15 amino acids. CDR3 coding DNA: TGCAGTGCTAGGCGAGCGCACGATCAGTCCTACGAGCAGTACTTC. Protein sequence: CSARRAHDQSYEQYF.

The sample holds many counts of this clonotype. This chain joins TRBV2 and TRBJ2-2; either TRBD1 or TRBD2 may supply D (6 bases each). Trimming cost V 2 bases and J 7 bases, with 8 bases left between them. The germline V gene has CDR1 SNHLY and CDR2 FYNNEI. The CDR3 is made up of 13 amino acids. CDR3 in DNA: TGTGCCAGCAGTGAAAGGGGGGTCGGGGAGCTGTTTTTT. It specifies CASSERGVGELFF.

The CDR3 loop is CASKFRGQAETQYF. DNA for the CDR3: TGTGCCAGCAAATTCCGAGGACAGGCAGAGACCCAGTACTTC. This sequence joins TRBV2 and TRBJ2-5; 7 nucleotides line up with TRBD1. This CDR3 region has 14 residues. Unmatched junction bases numbered 9, after V lost 7 bases and J lost 4 bases. Germline lookup yields CDR1 SNHLY and CDR2 FYNNEI.

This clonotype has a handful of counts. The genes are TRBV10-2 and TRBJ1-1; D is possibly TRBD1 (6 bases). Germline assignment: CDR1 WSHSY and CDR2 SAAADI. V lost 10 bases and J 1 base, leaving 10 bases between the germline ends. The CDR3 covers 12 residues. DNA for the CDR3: TGCGCCACCACGGGACAGAACACTGAAGCTTTCTTT. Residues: CATTGQNTEAFF.

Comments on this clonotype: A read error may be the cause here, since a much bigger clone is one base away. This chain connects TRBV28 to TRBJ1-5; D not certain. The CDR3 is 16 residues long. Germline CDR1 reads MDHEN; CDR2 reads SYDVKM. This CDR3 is CASSFSARNYNQSQHF. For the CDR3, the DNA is TGTGCCAGCAGTTTTAGTGCCAGAAATTACAATCAGTCCCAGCATTTT.

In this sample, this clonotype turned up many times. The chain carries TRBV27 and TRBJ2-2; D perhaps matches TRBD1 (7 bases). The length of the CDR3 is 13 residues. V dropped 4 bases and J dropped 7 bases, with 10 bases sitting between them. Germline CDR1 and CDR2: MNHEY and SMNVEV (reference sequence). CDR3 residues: CASSYRGGGELFF. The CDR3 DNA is TGTGCCAGCAGTTACAGGGGAGGCGGGGAGCTGTTTTTT.

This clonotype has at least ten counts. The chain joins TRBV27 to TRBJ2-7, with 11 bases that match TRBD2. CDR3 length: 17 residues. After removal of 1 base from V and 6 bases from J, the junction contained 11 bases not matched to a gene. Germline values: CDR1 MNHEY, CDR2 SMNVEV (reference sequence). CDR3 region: CASSLWDIAGGPREQYF. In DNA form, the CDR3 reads TGTGCCAGCAGTTTATGGGATATAGCGGGAGGGCCGCGCGAGCAGTACTTC.

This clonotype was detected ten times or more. In DNA, the CDR3 is TGTGCCAGCAGCCCTCACCGACAGGCGTTGGGGAGAGAGCAGTACTTC. It specifies CASSPHRQALGREQYF. This chain joins TRBV6-5 and TRBJ2-7; D is perhaps TRBD1 (6 bases). The CDR3 runs 16 residues. Trimming stripped 6 bases from V and 7 bases from J, with 25 bases between. Per germline, CDR1 MNHEY and CDR2 SVGAGI.

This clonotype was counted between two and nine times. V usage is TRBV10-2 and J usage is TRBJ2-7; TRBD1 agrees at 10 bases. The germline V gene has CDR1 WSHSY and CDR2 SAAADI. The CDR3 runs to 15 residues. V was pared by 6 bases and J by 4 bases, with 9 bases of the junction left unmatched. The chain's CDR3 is CASSQPGQGMYEQYF. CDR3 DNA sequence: TGCGCCAGCAGCCAACCGGGACAGGGGATGTACGAGCAGTACTTC.

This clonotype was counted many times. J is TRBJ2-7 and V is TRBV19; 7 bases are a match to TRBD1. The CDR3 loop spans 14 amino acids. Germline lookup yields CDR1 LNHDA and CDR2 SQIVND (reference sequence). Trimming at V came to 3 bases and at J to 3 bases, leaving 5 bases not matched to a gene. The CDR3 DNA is TGTGCCAGTAGTATCGTCCGGGACAGCTACGAGCAGTACTTC. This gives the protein CASSIVRDSYEQYF.